These 16 T cell receptor beta chains were sequenced from one sample in a study of blood T cells in healthy people across ages. A J-beta primer mix and a sample-barcoded 5' primer were used in a second PCR of roughly 6 to 12 cycles. MiXCR was run by TCRdb on the 5' RACE reads, yielding one entry per CDR3 protein. The profile shows about 640,000 distinct CDR3 sequences, 58% of them singletons. Sequencing input: blood. All receptors derive from a man in his sixties in good health.

The CDR3 spells CASSNTADAKNIQYF. Written as DNA, the CDR3 is TGTGCCAGCAGTAACACAGCAGACGCCAAAAACATTCAGTACTTC. The chain uses TRBV6-6 and TRBJ2-4, with no clear D. Germline V lookup: CDR1 MNHNY, CDR2 SVGAGI (reference sequence). Deletions cut 5 bases from V and 1 base from J, with 12 bases between. This CDR3 has 15 residues.

V is TRBV10-3 and J is TRBJ2-7; D is perhaps TRBD1 (6 bases). Germline loops: CDR1 ENHRY, CDR2 SYGVKD. V lost 9 bases and J lost 2, with 20 bases in between. The CDR3 has 15 amino acids. The CDR3 DNA follows: TGTGCCATTTATACCAGGGGCCTCATCCCCTACGAGCAGTACTTC. This sequence encodes CAIYTRGLIPYEQYF.

The chain employs TRBV5-1 and TRBJ1-6; 9 positions match TRBD1. CDR1 is SGHRS and CDR2 is YFSETQ in the germline V gene. This CDR3 contains 16 residues. V dropped 3 bases and J dropped 8; count of bases not matched to a gene: 9. The CDR3 is CASSSRTGGEDSPLHF. The CDR3 DNA sequence: TGCGCCAGCAGCTCTCGAACAGGGGGCGAGGATTCACCCCTCCACTTT.

A single count supports this clonotype. The gene calls are TRBV29-1 and TRBJ2-7; TRBD1 is a possible D gene (5 bases). Germline assignment: CDR1 SQVTM and CDR2 ANQGSEA. Trimming took off 5 bases at V and 0 bases at J, with 8 bases between the two ends. The CDR3 is 12 amino acids. CDR3 sequence (DNA): TGCAGCGTTAGGGGTGACTCCTACGAGCAGTACTTC. Amino acids: CSVRGDSYEQYF.

This clonotype came up a few times. The rearrangement joins TRBV4-2 to TRBJ1-4; D unresolved. Germline CDR1 and CDR2: LGHNA and YNFKEQ. This CDR3 is built from 13 residues. The V gene lost 0 bases and the J gene lost 8 bases, with 7 bases spanning the gap. DNA for the CDR3: TGTGCCAGCAGCCAAGACCCAGGAGAAAAACTGTTTTTT. Translating it yields CASSQDPGEKLFF.

The chain links TRBV28 to TRBJ1-1, with a possible D match to TRBD1 (6 bases). V shed 7 bases and J shed 1 base, with 13 bases lying between them. The germline CDR1 and CDR2 sequences are MDHEN and SYDVKM. This CDR3 is 14 amino acids long. The CDR3 DNA reads TGTGCCAGCACCATAAGGGGGGGGAACACTGAAGCTTTCTTT. It codes for CASTIRGGNTEAFF.

This clonotype was counted only a few times. This sequence joins TRBV6-5 and TRBJ2-7; TRBD2 matches at 7 bases. Losses at the gene ends were 3 bases for V and 5 bases for J; bases not matched to a gene: 4. CDR1 is MNHEY and CDR2 is SVGAGI in the germline V gene. The CDR3 spans 13 residues. In DNA form, the CDR3 reads TGTGCCAGCAGTTATCGACTAGCTCACGAGCAGTACTTC. It codes for CASSYRLAHEQYF.

V and J are TRBV3-1 and TRBJ2-7; perhaps TRBD1 as D (5 bases). The CDR3 loop spans 15 amino acids. Trimming took off 1 base at V and 3 bases at J, with 13 bases between the two ends. CDR1 is LGHDT and CDR2 is YNNKEL in the germline V gene (reference sequence). The DNA for the CDR3 is TGTGCCAGCAGCCAAGGGGTCGACAGTTTCTACGAGCAGTACTTC. The encoded protein is CASSQGVDSFYEQYF.

In regard to this clonotype: An end of the junction does not agree with germline; a read error may underlie this. The V and J genes are TRBV27 and TRBJ2-4; D may be TRBD1 (6 bases). The tail of the sequence fits TRBJ2-7 better, so the J call may be wrong. Germline V CDR1 and CDR2: MNHEY, SMNVEV (reference sequence). The CDR3 spans 14 residues. CDR3 residues: CANSLIDRPYEQYF. For the CDR3, the DNA is TGTGCCAACAGTTTGATCGACAGGCCGTACGAGCAGTACTTC.

V and J are TRBV7-7 and TRBJ2-1; no clear D. CDR1 is SSHAT, CDR2 FNYEAQ, per germline (reference sequence). The CDR3 runs to 15 residues. V lost 1 base to trimming and J lost 3 bases, with 10 bases between them. In DNA form, the CDR3 reads TGTGCCAGCAGCTTAGACGCGACCAACTACAATGAGCAGTTCTTC. As protein: CASSLDATNYNEQFF.

The chain employs TRBV20-1 and TRBJ1-2; D might be TRBD1 (5 bases). Trimming took 3 bases from V and 3 from J, leaving 14 bases between them. Germline assignment: CDR1 DFQATT and CDR2 SNEGSKA (reference sequence). The CDR3 totals 14 residues. The CDR3 region is CSARTWGGDYGYTF. The CDR3 DNA reads as TGCAGTGCTAGGACCTGGGGAGGGGACTATGGCTACACCTTC.

V and J are TRBV6-5 and TRBJ1-2; D gene ambiguous. The V gene lost 8 bases and the J gene lost 7 bases, with 17 bases spanning the gap. This CDR3 is built from 13 residues. The germline gives CDR1 MNHEY, CDR2 SVGAGI. The CDR3 coding sequence is TGTGCCAGCCGGGGTGACCTGTTCCTTGGCTACACCTTC. It translates to CASRGDLFLGYTF.

The count of this clonotype is one. V gene TRBV5-1 combines with J gene TRBJ2-3; 11 positions agree with TRBD1. After removal of 3 bases from V and 5 bases from J, the junction contained 8 bases not matched to a gene. CDR1 is SGHRS, CDR2 YFSETQ, per germline. The CDR3 is 16 amino acids. The CDR3 DNA follows: TGCGCCAGCAGCTCCAGGACAGGGGGCTTTGGAGATACGCAGTATTTT. Its protein product is CASSSRTGGFGDTQYF.

This clonotype was seen only a few times. The rearrangement uses TRBV28 and TRBJ2-4; 7 nucleotides align to TRBD2. The CDR3 totals 14 residues. The J segment lost 9 bases and the V segment lost 1 base, leaving 6 bases of the junction unmatched. Germline V gene data show CDR1 as MDHEN and CDR2 as SYDVKM. In nucleotides, the CDR3 is TGTGCCAGCAGTTTATTTGGCGGGGGAGGCATTCAGTACTTC. Protein product: CASSLFGGGGIQYF.

J is TRBJ2-4 and V is TRBV3-1, with D maybe TRBD1 (6 bases). The end of the DNA aligns better with TRBJ2-5, so the J call may be wrong. The length of the CDR3 is 14 residues. Looked up from germline, CDR1 is LGHDT and CDR2 is YNNKEL (reference sequence). For the CDR3, the DNA is TGTGCCAGCAGCCAAGAACAGGGCGTGGAGACCCAGTACTTC. It yields the protein CASSQEQGVETQYF.

J is TRBJ2-5 and V is TRBV2; perhaps TRBD1 as D (6 bases). Germline lookup yields CDR1 SNHLY and CDR2 FYNNEI. The CDR3 covers 12 residues. V was clipped by 10 bases and J by 2 bases, with 11 bases between them. CDR3: CATSRGQETQYF. CDR3 bases: TGTGCCACCAGCAGGGGTCAAGAGACCCAGTACTTC.